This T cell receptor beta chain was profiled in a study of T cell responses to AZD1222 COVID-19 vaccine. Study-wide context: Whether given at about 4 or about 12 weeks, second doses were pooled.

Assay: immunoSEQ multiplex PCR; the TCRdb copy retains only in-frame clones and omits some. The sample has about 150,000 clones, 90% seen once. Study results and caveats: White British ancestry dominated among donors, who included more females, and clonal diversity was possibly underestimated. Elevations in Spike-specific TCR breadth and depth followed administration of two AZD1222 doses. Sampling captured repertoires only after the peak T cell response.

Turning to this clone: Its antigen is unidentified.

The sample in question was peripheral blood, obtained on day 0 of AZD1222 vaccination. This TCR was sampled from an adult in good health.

The CDR3 region has the DNA TGTGCCAGCAGTTCCTGGACAGGGGCGGCCACAGATACGCAGTATTTT. It translates to CASSSWTGAATDTQYF. The chain joins TRBV6-2 or TRBV6-3 to TRBJ2-3; TRBD1 aligns across 9 bases. CDR1 and CDR2 (germline): MNHEY, SVGEGT. With 4 bases clipped from V and 2 bases from J, the junction kept 7 bases outside the gene matches. The CDR3 covers 16 residues.